The clone carrying this TCR beta chain was seen a handful of times. PCR amplification relied on 60 Vbeta primers (plus 13 Jbeta primers). The table came from immunoSEQ multiplex PCR; TCRdb's copy has only in-frame clones and leaves some out. The profile covers over 150,000 clones, with approximately 80% appearing a single time and over 2% taken by the ten largest. The source of the sample is a study of cytomegalovirus exposure and HLA in healthy donors. This CDR3 has 17 amino acids. Germline CDR1 WSHSY, CDR2 SAAADI. V was clipped by 4 bases and J by 0 bases; unmatched bases: 9. The rearrangement uses TRBV10-2 and TRBJ2-1, with TRBD1 identical over 7 bases. Material for sequencing was PBMCs. This TCR came from a woman in her thirties or forties in good health and CMV-seropositive. The CDR3 nucleotides are TGCGCCAGCAGTGCTCCCGGACAGGTGAGCTCCTACAATGAGCAGTTCTTC. This sequence encodes CASSAPGQVSSYNEQFF.